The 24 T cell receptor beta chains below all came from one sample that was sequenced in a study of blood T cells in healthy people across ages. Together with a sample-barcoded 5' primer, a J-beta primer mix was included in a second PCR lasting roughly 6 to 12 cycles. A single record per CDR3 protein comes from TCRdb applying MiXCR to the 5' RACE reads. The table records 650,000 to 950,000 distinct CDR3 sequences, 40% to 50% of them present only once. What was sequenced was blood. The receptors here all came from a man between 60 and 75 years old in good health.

This chain's CDR3 is CASGSSQTGGRGGYTF. The CDR3 coding sequence is TGTGCCAGCGGTTCTAGCCAAACAGGGGGCAGAGGCGGCTACACCTTC. The chain joins TRBV6-1 to TRBJ1-2; 9 nucleotides line up with TRBD1. CDR1 MNHNS and CDR2 SASEGT come from the germline V gene. The V segment lost 8 bases and the J segment 8 bases; nucleotides outside the gene matches: 18. The CDR3 runs 16 residues.

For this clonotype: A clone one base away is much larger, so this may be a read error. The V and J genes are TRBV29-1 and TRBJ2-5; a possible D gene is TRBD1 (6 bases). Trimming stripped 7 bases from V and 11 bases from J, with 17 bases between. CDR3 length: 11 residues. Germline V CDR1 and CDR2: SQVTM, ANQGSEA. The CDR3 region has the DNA TGCAGCGGGGACATCCTAAATGAGCAGTACTTC. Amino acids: CSGDILNEQYF.

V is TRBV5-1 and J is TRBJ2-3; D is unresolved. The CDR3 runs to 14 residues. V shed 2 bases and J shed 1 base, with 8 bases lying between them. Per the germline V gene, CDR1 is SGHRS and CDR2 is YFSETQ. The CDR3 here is CASSFGEGTDTQYF. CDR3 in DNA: TGCGCCAGCAGCTTTGGCGAAGGCACAGATACGCAGTATTTT.

The CDR3 DNA reads as TGTGCCAGCAGGGATCTAGCGGGGGCCACAGATACGCAGTATTTT. This codes for CASRDLAGATDTQYF. The chain uses TRBV2 and TRBJ2-3; 10 bases are shared with TRBD2. The CDR3 is 15 amino acids. J lost 2 bases, V lost 6 bases, and 5 bases had no gene match. CDR1 is SNHLY, CDR2 FYNNEI, per germline.

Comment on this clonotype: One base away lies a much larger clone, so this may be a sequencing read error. CDR3: CASSQAPDEQYF. The CDR3 nucleotides are TGTGCCAGCAGTCAGGCCCCAGACGAGCAGTACTTC. The chain is built from TRBV12-3 or TRBV12-4 and TRBJ2-5; D is ambiguous. The assigned J gene may be wrong: the sequence end matches TRBJ2-7 better. The CDR3 runs 12 residues.

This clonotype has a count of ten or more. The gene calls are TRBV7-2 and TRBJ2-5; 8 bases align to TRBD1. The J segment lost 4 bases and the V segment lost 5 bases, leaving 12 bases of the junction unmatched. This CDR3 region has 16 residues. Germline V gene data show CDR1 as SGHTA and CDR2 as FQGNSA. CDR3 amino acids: CASSPLAGGSTETQYF. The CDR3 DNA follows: TGTGCCAGCAGCCCCCTTGCAGGGGGCTCGACAGAGACCCAGTACTTC. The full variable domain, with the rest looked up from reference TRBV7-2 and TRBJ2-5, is GAGVSQSPSNKVTEKGKDVELRCDPISGHTALYWYRQSLGQGLEFLIYFQGNSAPDKSGLPSDRFSAERTGGSVSTLTIQRTQQEDSAVYLCASSPLAGGSTETQYFGPGTRLLVL.

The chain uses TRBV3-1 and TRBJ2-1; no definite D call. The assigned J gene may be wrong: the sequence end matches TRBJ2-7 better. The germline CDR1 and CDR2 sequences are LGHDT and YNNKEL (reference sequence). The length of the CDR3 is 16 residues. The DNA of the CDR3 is TGTGCCAGCAGCCAAGATCTGGCGGAGTCCTACAATGAGCAGTACTTC. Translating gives CASSQDLAESYNEQYF.

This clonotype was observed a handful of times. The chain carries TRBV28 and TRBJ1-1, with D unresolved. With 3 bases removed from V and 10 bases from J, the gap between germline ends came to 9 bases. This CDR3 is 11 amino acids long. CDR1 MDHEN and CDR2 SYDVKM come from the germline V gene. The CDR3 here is CASSFLGRAFF. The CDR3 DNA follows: TGTGCCAGCAGTTTCCTGGGGAGAGCTTTCTTT.

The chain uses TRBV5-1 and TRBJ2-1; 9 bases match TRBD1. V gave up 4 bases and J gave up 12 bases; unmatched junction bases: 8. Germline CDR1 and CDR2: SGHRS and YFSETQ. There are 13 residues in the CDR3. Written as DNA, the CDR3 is TGCGCCAGCAGCCCGGGACAGGGATTTGGGCAGTTCTTC. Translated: CASSPGQGFGQFF.

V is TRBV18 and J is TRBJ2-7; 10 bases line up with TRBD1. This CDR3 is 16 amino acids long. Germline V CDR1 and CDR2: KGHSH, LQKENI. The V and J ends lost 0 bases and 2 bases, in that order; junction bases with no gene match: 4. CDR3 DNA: TGTGCCAGCTCACCACCTATCGGACAGGGGGCCTACGAGCAGTACTTC. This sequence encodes CASSPPIGQGAYEQYF. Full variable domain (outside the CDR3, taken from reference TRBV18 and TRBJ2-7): NAGVMQNPRHLVRRRGQEARLRCSPMKGHSHVYWYRQLPEEGLKFMVYLQKENIIDESGMPKERFSAEFPKEGPSILRIQQVVRGDSAAYFCASSPPIGQGAYEQYFGPGTRLTVT.

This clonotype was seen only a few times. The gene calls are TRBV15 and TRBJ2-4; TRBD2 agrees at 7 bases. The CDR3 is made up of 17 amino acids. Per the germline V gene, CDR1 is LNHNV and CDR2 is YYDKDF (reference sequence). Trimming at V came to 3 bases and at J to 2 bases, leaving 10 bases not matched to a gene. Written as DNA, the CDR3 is TGTGCCACCAGCAGTGATTTCGGGGGGAGGTCCAAAAACATTCAGTACTTC. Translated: CATSSDFGGRSKNIQYF.

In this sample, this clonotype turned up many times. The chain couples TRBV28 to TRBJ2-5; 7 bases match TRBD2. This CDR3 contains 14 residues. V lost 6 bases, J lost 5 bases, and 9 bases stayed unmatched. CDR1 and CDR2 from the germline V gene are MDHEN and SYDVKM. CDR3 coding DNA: TGTGCCAGCAGATCCGCCTTGCGGGGGGAGACCCAGTACTTC. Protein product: CASRSALRGETQYF.

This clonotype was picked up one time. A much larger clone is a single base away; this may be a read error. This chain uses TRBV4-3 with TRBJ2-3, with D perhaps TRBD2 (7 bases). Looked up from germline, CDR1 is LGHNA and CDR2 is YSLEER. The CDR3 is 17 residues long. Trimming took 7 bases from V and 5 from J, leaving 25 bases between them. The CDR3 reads CASNHHLKGGAGDTQYF. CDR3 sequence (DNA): TGCGCCAGCAACCATCATCTCAAAGGGGGGGCTGGAGATACGCAGTATTTT.

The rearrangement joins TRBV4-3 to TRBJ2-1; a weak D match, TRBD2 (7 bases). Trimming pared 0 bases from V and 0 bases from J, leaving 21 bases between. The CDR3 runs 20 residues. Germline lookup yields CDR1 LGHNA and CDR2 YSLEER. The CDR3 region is CASSQDLGGGALSSYNEQFF. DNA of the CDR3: TGCGCCAGCAGCCAAGATCTTGGTGGGGGGGCGTTGAGCTCCTACAATGAGCAGTTCTTC.

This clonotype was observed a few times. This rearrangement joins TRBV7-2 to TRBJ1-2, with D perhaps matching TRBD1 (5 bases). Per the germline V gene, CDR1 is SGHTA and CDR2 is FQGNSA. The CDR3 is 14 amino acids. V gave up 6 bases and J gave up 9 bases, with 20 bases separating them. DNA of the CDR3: TGTGCCAGCAGTAATGCGGGACGCCTTTATCGCTACACCTTC. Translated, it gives CASSNAGRLYRYTF.

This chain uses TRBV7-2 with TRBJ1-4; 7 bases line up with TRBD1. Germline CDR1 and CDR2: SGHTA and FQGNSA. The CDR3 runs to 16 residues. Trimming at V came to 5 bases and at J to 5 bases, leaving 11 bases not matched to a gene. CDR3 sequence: CASSQGQRGSNEKLFF. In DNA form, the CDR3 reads TGTGCCAGCAGCCAGGGACAGAGAGGTTCAAATGAAAAACTGTTTTTT. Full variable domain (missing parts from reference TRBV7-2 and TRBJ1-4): GAGVSQSPSNKVTEKGKDVELRCDPISGHTALYWYRQSLGQGLEFLIYFQGNSAPDKSGLPSDRFSAERTGGSVSTLTIQRTQQEDSAVYLCASSQGQRGSNEKLFFGSGTQLSVL.

CDR3 sequence reads: CATSAHRTNQPQHF. The CDR3 DNA follows: TGTGCCACCTCAGCTCACAGGACAAATCAGCCCCAGCATTTT. The V gene is TRBV24-1, the J gene TRBJ1-5; D is perhaps TRBD1 (5 bases). This CDR3 has 14 residues. The V end lost 9 bases, the J end lost 4 bases, and 15 bases lay between the germline ends. Germline assignment: CDR1 KGHDR and CDR2 SFDVKD.

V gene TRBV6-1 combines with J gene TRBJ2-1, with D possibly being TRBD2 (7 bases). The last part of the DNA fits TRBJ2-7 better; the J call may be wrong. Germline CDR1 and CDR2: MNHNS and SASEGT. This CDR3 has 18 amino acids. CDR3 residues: CASSRLAGAGSSYNEQYF. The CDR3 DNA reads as TGTGCCAGCTCTAGACTAGCAGGGGCAGGGAGCTCCTACAATGAGCAGTACTTC.

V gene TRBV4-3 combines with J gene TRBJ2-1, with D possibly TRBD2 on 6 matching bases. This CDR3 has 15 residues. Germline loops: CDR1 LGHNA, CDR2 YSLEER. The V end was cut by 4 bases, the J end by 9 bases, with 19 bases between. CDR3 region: CASSRAGLAATEQFF. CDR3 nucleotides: TGCGCCAGCAGCCGTGCGGGACTGGCGGCCACTGAGCAGTTCTTC.

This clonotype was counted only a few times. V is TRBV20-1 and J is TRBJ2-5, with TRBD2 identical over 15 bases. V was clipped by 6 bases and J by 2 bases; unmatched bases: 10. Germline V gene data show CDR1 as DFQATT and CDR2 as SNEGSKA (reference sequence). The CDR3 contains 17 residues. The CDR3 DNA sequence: TGCAGTGCCCCGATAGGACTAGCGGGGGGGCGTCAAGAGACCCAGTACTTC. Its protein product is CSAPIGLAGGRQETQYF.

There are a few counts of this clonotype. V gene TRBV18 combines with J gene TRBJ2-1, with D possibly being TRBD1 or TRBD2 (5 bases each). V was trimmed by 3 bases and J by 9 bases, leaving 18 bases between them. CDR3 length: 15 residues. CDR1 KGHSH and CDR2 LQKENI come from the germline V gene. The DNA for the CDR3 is TGTGCCAGCTCACCCTTGGCTAGAGGGGCAGTTGAGCAGTTCTTC. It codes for CASSPLARGAVEQFF. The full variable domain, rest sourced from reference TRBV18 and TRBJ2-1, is NAGVMQNPRHLVRRRGQEARLRCSPMKGHSHVYWYRQLPEEGLKFMVYLQKENIIDESGMPKERFSAEFPKEGPSILRIQQVVRGDSAAYFCASSPLARGAVEQFFGPGTRLTVL.

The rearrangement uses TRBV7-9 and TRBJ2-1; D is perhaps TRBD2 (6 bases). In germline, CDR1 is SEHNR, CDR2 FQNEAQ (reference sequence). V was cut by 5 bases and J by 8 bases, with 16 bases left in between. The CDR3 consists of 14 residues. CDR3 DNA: TGTGCCAGCAGCGTGACTAGTTTTACGGATGAGCAGTTCTTC. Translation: CASSVTSFTDEQFF. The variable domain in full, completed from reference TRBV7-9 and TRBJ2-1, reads DTGVSQNPRHKITKRGQNVTFRCDPISEHNRLYWYRQTLGQGPEFLTYFQNEAQLEKSRLLSDRFSAERPKGSFSTLEIQRTEQGDSAMYLCASSVTSFTDEQFFGPGTRLTVL.

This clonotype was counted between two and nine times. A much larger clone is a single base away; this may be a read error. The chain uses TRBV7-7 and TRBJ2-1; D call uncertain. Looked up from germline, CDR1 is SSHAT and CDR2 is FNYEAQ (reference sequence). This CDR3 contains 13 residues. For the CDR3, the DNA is TGTTCCAGCAGCTTATCGGAGTTGGATGAGCAGTTCTTC. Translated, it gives CSSSLSELDEQFF.

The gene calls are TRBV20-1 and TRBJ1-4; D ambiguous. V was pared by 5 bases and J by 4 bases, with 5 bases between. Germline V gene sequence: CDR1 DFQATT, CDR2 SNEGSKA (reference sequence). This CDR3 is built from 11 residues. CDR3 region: CSAGNNEKLFF. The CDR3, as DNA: TGCAGTGCTGGAAATAATGAAAAACTGTTTTTT.